These 29 T cell receptor beta chains came from one sample sequenced in a study of T cells in tuberculosis. Produced via immunoSEQ multiplex PCR; TCRdb's table is partial and in-frame only. The table records 20,000 to 25,000 clones, 95% of them present only once. Sequencing was done on a sample of PBMCs. The receptors come from a donor aged 10-29 years with latent tuberculosis or without tuberculosis infection.

The rearrangement links TRBV27 to TRBJ2-5, with TRBD2 matching over 8 bases. J gave up 2 bases and V 7 bases, and 3 bases lay outside the gene matches. Germline V gene lookup returns CDR1 MNHEY and CDR2 SMNVEV (reference sequence). The CDR3 length is 13 residues. CDR3: CASNGGGQETQYF. The CDR3, as DNA: TGTGCCAGCAACGGCGGGGGGCAAGAGACCCAGTACTTC.

J is TRBJ2-3 and V is TRBV6-1; 8 nucleotides line up with TRBD1. The germline V gene has CDR1 MNHNS and CDR2 SASEGT. V lost 3 bases to trimming and J lost 0 bases; unmatched junction nucleotides: 2. The CDR3 runs 15 residues. In nucleotides, the CDR3 is TGTGCCAGCAGTGACGGACAGGGTAGCACAGATACGCAGTATTTT. Residues: CASSDGQGSTDTQYF.

A note on this clone: The same CDR3 is also encoded by other DNA sequences in this sample. V is TRBV7-9 and J is TRBJ1-2, with D hard to call. This CDR3 region has 12 residues. CDR1 SEHNR and CDR2 FQNEAQ come from the germline V gene (reference sequence). Deletions cut 5 bases from V and 8 bases from J, with 12 bases between. The chain's CDR3 is CASSPGGGGYTF. The CDR3 coding sequence is TGTGCCAGCAGCCCCGGAGGAGGCGGCTACACCTTC.

The chain couples TRBV10-1 to TRBJ2-7, with TRBD1 as a possible D gene (6 bases). V lost 5 bases to trimming and J lost 4 bases, with 18 bases between them. Looked up from germline, CDR1 is WNHNN and CDR2 is SYGVQD (reference sequence). The CDR3 has 15 residues. The CDR3 DNA reads TGCGCCAGCAGTCCATTGACAGGTGCGAGATACGAGCAGTACGTC. This translates into CASSPLTGARYEQYV.

The V and J genes are TRBV9 and TRBJ1-1; tentatively, D is TRBD1 (6 bases). Trimming shortened V by 3 bases and J by 4 bases, and 10 bases separated the two germline ends. Germline V CDR1 and CDR2: SGDLS, YYNGEE. There are 13 residues in the CDR3. This CDR3 is CASSAGTSTEAFF. The CDR3 nucleotides are TGTGCCAGCAGCGCCGGGACAAGCACTGAAGCTTTCTTT.

The rearrangement joins TRBV6-6 to TRBJ1-3; perhaps TRBD1 as D (5 bases). The germline V gene encodes CDR1 MNHNY and CDR2 SVGAGI (reference sequence). Trimming removed 5 bases at V and 5 bases at J, with 10 bases between. CDR3 length equals 13 residues. The CDR3 region is CASSPTARNTIYF. CDR3 in DNA: TGTGCCAGCAGTCCGACAGCGAGAAACACCATATATTTT.

In this sample, this clone turned up once. This chain links TRBV6-1 with TRBJ1-2, with 7 bases fitting TRBD1. Per germline, CDR1 MNHNS and CDR2 SASEGT. This CDR3 region has 14 residues. The junction had 5 bases not matched to a gene; V was cut back by 3 bases and J by 4 bases. The CDR3 region is CASSEAQGGYGYTF. The CDR3 DNA is TGTGCCAGCAGTGAGGCGCAGGGGGGCTATGGCTACACCTTC.

The gene calls are TRBV10-2 and TRBJ2-3; 13 bases are shared with TRBD2. Germline V gene lookup returns CDR1 WSHSY and CDR2 SAAADI. The junction had 5 bases not matched to a gene; V was cut back by 6 bases and J by 2 bases. This CDR3 has 16 residues. CDR3 loop: CASRGGLAGVTDTQYF. The CDR3, as DNA: TGCGCCAGCAGGGGTGGACTAGCGGGGGTCACAGATACGCAGTATTTT.

The chain carries TRBV5-8 and TRBJ2-5, with TRBD2 matching 7 bases. CDR3 length: 19 residues. Germline V lookup: CDR1 SGHTS, CDR2 YDEGEE. V lost 0 bases, J lost 5 bases, and 19 bases stayed unmatched. The CDR3 here is CASSLGPWGGVGELETQYF. The CDR3 bases are TGTGCCAGCAGCTTGGGCCCCTGGGGAGGGGTCGGGGAGCTGGAGACCCAGTACTTC.

The chain has TRBV5-1 and TRBJ2-6, with TRBD2 matching 13 bases. CDR1 and CDR2 from the germline V gene are SGHRS and YFSETQ. J gave up 0 bases and V 4 bases, and 4 bases lay outside the gene matches. CDR3 length equals 18 residues. The DNA of the CDR3 is TGCGCCAGCAGCGGTCGACTAGCGGGGGGCTCTGGGGCCAACGTCCTGACTTTC. Translation: CASSGRLAGGSGANVLTF.

CDR3 in DNA: TGTGCCAGCAGCTCAACAGGGAGCTACTCTGGAAACACCATATATTTT. It specifies CASSSTGSYSGNTIYF. The chain recombines TRBV5-6 with TRBJ1-3; maybe TRBD1 (6 bases). CDR1 is SGHDT and CDR2 is YYEEEE in the germline V gene. Trimming left V 3 bases short and J 0 bases short, with 13 bases between. This CDR3 is 16 amino acids long. Full variable domain (remainder filled in from reference TRBV5-6 and TRBJ1-3): DAGVTQSPTHLIKTRGQQVTLRCSPKSGHDTVSWYQQALGQGPQFIFQYYEEEERQRGNFPDRFSGHQFPNYSSELNVNALLLGDSALYLCASSSTGSYSGNTIYFGEGSWLTVV.

The chain combines TRBV20-1 with TRBJ1-2; 9 positions agree with TRBD1. The CDR3 runs to 11 residues. After removal of 5 bases from V and 8 bases from J, the junction contained 3 bases not matched to a gene. Germline-derived CDR1 and CDR2 are DFQATT and SNEGSKA (reference sequence). CDR3 region: CSASGTGGYTF. For the CDR3, the DNA is TGCAGTGCTTCTGGGACAGGGGGCTACACCTTC.

The CDR3 spells CASSLAGTGEGTDTQYF. CDR3 bases: TGTGCCAGCAGCTTAGCGGGGACAGGGGAGGGCACAGATACGCAGTATTTT. The V gene is TRBV7-6, the J gene TRBJ2-3; 10 nucleotides line up with TRBD1. Trimming at V came to 0 bases and at J to 1 base, leaving 4 bases not matched to a gene. Germline lookup yields CDR1 SGHVS and CDR2 FNYEAQ. The CDR3 is 17 amino acids.

The V and J genes are TRBV5-1 and TRBJ2-5, with D perhaps TRBD2 (6 bases). CDR3 length equals 16 residues. Trimming removed 1 base from V and 5 bases from J, with 18 bases in between. Germline V lookup: CDR1 SGHRS, CDR2 YFSETQ. DNA for the CDR3: TGCGCCAGCAGCTTGTTAGGGGCAGGGACTGGGGAGACCCAGTACTTC. Its translation is CASSLLGAGTGETQYF.

CDR3 DNA: TGCAGCGTCCAGGACAGCCAACTGCCCTTGAGGAACACCATATATTTT. It specifies CSVQDSQLPLRNTIYF. The V and J genes are TRBV29-1 and TRBJ1-3, with a possible D match to TRBD1 (6 bases). The CDR3 spans 16 residues. Trimming shortened V by 6 bases and J by 7 bases, and 25 bases separated the two germline ends. Germline lookup yields CDR1 SQVTM and CDR2 ANQGSEA.

The chain employs TRBV7-9 and TRBJ1-6, with D perhaps TRBD1 (5 bases). The ends were cut back, 6 bases at V and 0 bases at J, with 9 bases in the middle. The length of the CDR3 is 15 residues. Germline CDR1 and CDR2: SEHNR and FQNEAQ (reference sequence). The CDR3 here is CASRKDSSYNSPLHF. DNA of the CDR3: TGTGCCAGCAGAAAAGACAGCTCCTATAATTCACCCCTCCACTTT.

The gene calls are TRBV28 and TRBJ2-3, with 11 bases fitting TRBD2. Trimming took 2 bases from V and 5 from J; bases not matched to a gene: 6. CDR3 length equals 16 residues. Germline V gene sequence: CDR1 MDHEN, CDR2 SYDVKM. Written as DNA, the CDR3 is TGTGCCAGCAGTTTACGGCTAGCGGGGGGAATAGATACGCAGTATTTT. This codes for CASSLRLAGGIDTQYF.

The rearrangement uses TRBV5-6 and TRBJ2-7; 9 bases match TRBD1. V dropped 2 bases and J dropped 1; count of bases not matched to a gene: 1. From germline, CDR1 is SGHDT and CDR2 YYEEEE. The CDR3 loop spans 14 amino acids. This CDR3 reads CASSFGQGSYEQYF. The CDR3 nucleotides are TGTGCCAGCAGCTTCGGACAGGGGTCCTACGAGCAGTACTTC. The whole variable domain, filled in from reference TRBV5-6 and TRBJ2-7, reads DAGVTQSPTHLIKTRGQQVTLRCSPKSGHDTVSWYQQALGQGPQFIFQYYEEEERQRGNFPDRFSGHQFPNYSSELNVNALLLGDSALYLCASSFGQGSYEQYFGPGTRLTVT.

V gene TRBV5-1 combines with J gene TRBJ2-2, with 8 bases fitting TRBD1. CDR1 and CDR2 (germline): SGHRS, YFSETQ. The CDR3 is 15 residues long. With 4 bases clipped from V and 7 bases from J, the junction kept 9 bases outside the gene matches. CDR3 nucleotides: TGCGCCAGCAGCCCCCGGACAGGGCAGTTCGGGGAGCTGTTTTTT. This translates into CASSPRTGQFGELFF.

The DNA for the CDR3 is TGTGCCAGCAGCAGTCGGGGGGCTAACTTCTACACCGGGGAGCTGTTTTTT. Encoded protein: CASSSRGANFYTGELFF. V gene TRBV11-2 combines with J gene TRBJ2-2, with a tentative D call TRBD2 (7 bases). The CDR3 length is 17 residues. Between the trimmed V and J ends, which lost 5 bases and 3 bases, there was a span of 19 bases. Per germline, CDR1 SGHAT and CDR2 FQNNGV. The full variable domain, in which reference TRBV11-2 and TRBJ2-2 provide the parts outside the CDR3, is EAGVAQSPRYKIIEKRQSVAFWCNPISGHATLYWYQQILGQGPKLLIQFQNNGVVDDSQLPKDRFSAERLKGVDSTLKIQPAKLEDSAVYLCASSSRGANFYTGELFFGEGSRLTVL.

This chain joins TRBV30 and TRBJ2-2; D remains unclear. The CDR3 spans 15 residues. The germline V and J ends were trimmed by 4 bases and 6 bases, with 18 bases remaining between them. Per germline, CDR1 GTSNPN and CDR2 SVGIG (reference sequence). The CDR3 DNA follows: TGTGCCTGGAAGCCGTTAATTAAAATCCCCGGGGAGCTGTTTTTT. Protein product: CAWKPLIKIPGELFF.

The chain joins TRBV7-2 to TRBJ1-3; D remains unclear. V lost 1 base, J lost 1 base, and 8 bases lay in between. The CDR3 length is 15 residues. The germline V gene encodes CDR1 SGHTA and CDR2 FQGNSA. CDR3 sequence: CASSLGPVSGNTIYF. The CDR3 DNA reads TGTGCCAGCAGCTTAGGTCCCGTTTCTGGAAACACCATATATTTT.

This chain uses TRBV19 with TRBJ2-3; no definite D call. V gave up 7 bases and J gave up 7 bases, with 18 bases separating them. Germline loops: CDR1 LNHDA, CDR2 SQIVND (reference sequence). The CDR3 loop spans 14 amino acids. CDR3 region: CASNTKFQANTQYF. The CDR3 DNA reads TGTGCCAGTAACACCAAGTTTCAGGCGAATACGCAGTATTTT.

V usage is TRBV6-6 and J usage is TRBJ2-3, with D maybe TRBD1 (5 bases). The CDR3 is 15 amino acids. Germline values: CDR1 MNHNY, CDR2 SVGAGI (reference sequence). The V end lost 4 bases, the J end lost 4 bases, and 15 bases lay between the germline ends. The CDR3 DNA is TGTGCCAGCAGTTCAACAGGTTTTGGTCCAGATACGCAGTATTTT. As protein: CASSSTGFGPDTQYF.

As DNA, the CDR3 is TGTGCCATCAGCACTAGCGAAGTGGGTGAGCAGTTCTTC. It codes for CAISTSEVGEQFF. The rearrangement links TRBV10-3 to TRBJ2-1; 7 bases map to TRBD2. Germline CDR1 and CDR2: ENHRY and SYGVKD. There are 13 residues in the CDR3. Trimming cost V 6 bases and J 9 bases; bases outside gene matches: 8.

The count of this clone is one. CDR3 DNA sequence: TGTGCCAGCAGCTCAGAGACAGGGAGGTACGAGCAGTACGTC. Its protein is CASSSETGRYEQYV. V gene TRBV5-8 combines with J gene TRBJ2-7, with D perhaps matching TRBD1 (7 bases). Germline CDR1 and CDR2: SGHTS and YDEGEE. CDR3 length: 14 amino acids. The V gene lost 3 bases and the J gene lost 4 bases, with 14 bases spanning the gap.

The DNA for the CDR3 is TGTGCCACCAGCAGAGAGGGACAGGGACGGCAGCCCCAGCATTTT. Protein product: CATSREGQGRQPQHF. V usage is TRBV15 and J usage is TRBJ1-5, with 9 bases that match TRBD1. The trim removed 0 bases at V and 7 bases at J, leaving 4 bases unmatched. Germline-derived CDR1 and CDR2 are LNHNV and YYDKDF (reference sequence). The CDR3 loop spans 15 amino acids. The whole variable domain, remainder taken from reference TRBV15 and TRBJ1-5, is DAMVIQNPRYQVTQFGKPVTLSCSQTLNHNVMYWYQQKSSQAPKLLFHYYDKDFNNEADTPDNFQSRRPNTSFCFLDIRSPGLGDTAMYLCATSREGQGRQPQHFGDGTRLSIL.

The chain has TRBV6-1 and TRBJ2-7, with TRBD2 identical over 7 bases. J was trimmed by 2 bases and V by 6 bases; bases with no gene match: 1. CDR1 MNHNS and CDR2 SASEGT come from the germline V gene. This CDR3 spans 12 amino acids. CDR3 residues: CASRGGTYEQYV. DNA for the CDR3: TGTGCCAGCAGGGGAGGGACCTACGAGCAGTACGTC.

The chain is built from TRBV10-1 and TRBJ1-1; weak D call: TRBD1 (5 bases). The V gene lost 6 bases and the J gene lost 3 bases, with 11 bases spanning the gap. This CDR3 region has 13 residues. CDR1 is WNHNN and CDR2 is SYGVQD in the germline V gene (reference sequence). The CDR3, as DNA: TGCGCCAGCAGGCCTGACAGTTACACTGAAGCTTTCTTT. This codes for CASRPDSYTEAFF.